A selection of T cell receptor beta chains follows, all from one sample in a study of memory CD4+ T cells and cytomegalovirus serostatus. Profiled with immunoSEQ multiplex PCR; TCRdb holds only in-frame clones, not every one. The sample includes some 87,000 clones, roughly 80% of them seen just once. Sample: memory CD4+ T cells from blood. The receptors come from an adult in good health and CMV-seropositive. Each CDR3 is given with its conserved first and last residue. Fields, in order: D gene, J gene, V gene, clone size, CDR3 protein, CDR3 DNA. D genes are given only for firm matches. Clone size, where shown, is once, few, many, or a class for clones that have expanded.

D: NA; J: TRBJ1-2; V: TRBV15; size: once; CDR3: CATSIGVDNYGYTF; DNA: TGTGCCACCAGCATCGGGGTGGATAACTATGGCTACACCTTC
D: TRBD2; J: TRBJ2-5; V: TRBV5-1; size: NA; CDR3: CASSLALAGASSKETQYF; DNA: TGCGCCAGCAGCTTGGCACTAGCGGGAGCGTCTTCCAAAGAGACCCAGTACTTC
D: NA; J: TRBJ2-2; V: TRBV11-3; size: NA; CDR3: CASSLGGALPGELFF; DNA: TGTGCCAGCAGCTTAGGCGGAGCGCTCCCCGGGGAGCTGTTTTTT
D: TRBD1; J: TRBJ1-2; V: TRBV11-1; size: NA; CDR3: CASSGSGTGKSYGYTF; DNA: TGTGCCAGCAGCGGCTCCGGGACAGGGAAGTCCTATGGCTACACCTTC
D: NA; J: TRBJ1-5; V: TRBV19; size: once; CDR3: CASRDQNQPQHF; DNA: TGTGCCAGCCGGGACCAAAATCAGCCCCAGCATTTT
D: TRBD1; J: TRBJ2-7; V: TRBV10-3; size: few; CDR3: CAISDLDRASEQYF; DNA: TGTGCCATCAGTGACCTAGACAGGGCAAGCGAGCAGTACTTC
D: TRBD1; J: TRBJ1-2; V: TRBV5-6; size: NA; CDR3: CASSFQTGRYGYTF; DNA: TGTGCCAGCAGCTTCCAGACAGGGAGGTATGGCTACACCTTC
D: NA; J: TRBJ1-1; V: TRBV7-6; size: NA; CDR3: CASSLILNRVTEAFF; DNA: TGTGCCAGCAGCTTAATATTAAACAGGGTTACTGAAGCTTTCTTT
D: NA; J: TRBJ1-4; V: TRBV19; size: NA; CDR3: CASSIGGSASPKLFF; DNA: TGTGCCAGTAGTATTGGGGGCTCTGCCTCACCCAAACTGTTTTTT
D: NA; J: TRBJ1-1; V: TRBV18; size: NA; CDR3: CASSPGGWNTEAFF; DNA: TGTGCCAGCTCACCCGGGGGCTGGAACACTGAAGCTTTCTTT
D: NA; J: TRBJ1-3; V: TRBV11-1; size: NA; CDR3: CASSLALGNTIYF; DNA: TGTGCCAGCAGCTTAGCGCTCGGAAACACCATATATTTT
D: NA; J: TRBJ1-2; V: TRBV10-3; size: once; CDR3: CAISSPDYGYTF; DNA: TGTGCCATCAGTTCCCCGGACTATGGCTACACCTTC
D: NA; J: TRBJ1-2; V: TRBV7-2; size: NA; CDR3: CASSLDWGGSGYTF; DNA: TGTGCCAGCAGCTTAGATTGGGGTGGGAGTGGCTACACCTTC
D: NA; J: TRBJ2-5; V: TRBV7-9; size: NA; CDR3: CASSLGGAGDETQYF; DNA: TGTGCCAGCAGCTTAGGGGGGGCCGGGGACGAGACCCAGTACTTC
D: TRBD2; J: TRBJ2-1; V: TRBV7-9; size: NA; CDR3: CAILGLPNEQFF; DNA: TGTGCCATCCTGGGACTACCGAATGAGCAGTTCTTC
D: NA; J: TRBJ2-1; V: TRBV6-5; size: NA; CDR3: CASRAGYNEQFF; DNA: TGTGCCAGCAGGGCCGGCTACAATGAGCAGTTCTTC
D: NA; J: TRBJ1-5; V: TRBV28; size: NA; CDR3: CASTAGAGKPQHF; DNA: TGTGCCAGCACCGCGGGGGCGGGGAAGCCCCAGCATTTT
D: TRBD1; J: TRBJ2-1; V: TRBV4-3; size: NA; CDR3: CASSHRGDRGRGEQFF; DNA: TGCGCCAGCAGCCACCGGGGGGACAGGGGGCGGGGTGAGCAGTTCTTC
D: NA; J: TRBJ1-4; V: TRBV2; size: NA; CDR3: CASSLVEKLFF; DNA: TGTGCCAGCAGTCTGGTTGAAAAACTGTTTTTT
D: NA; J: TRBJ1-5; V: TRBV15; size: NA; CDR3: CATSRDVPGSGQPQHF; DNA: TGTGCCACCAGCAGAGATGTTCCAGGGTCCGGTCAGCCCCAGCATTTT
D: TRBD1; J: TRBJ2-5; V: TRBV5-6; size: NA; CDR3: CASSQGQGAQTQYF; DNA: TGTGCCAGCAGCCAGGGACAGGGGGCGCAGACCCAGTACTTC
D: NA; J: TRBJ2-3; V: TRBV5-6; size: NA; CDR3: CASSPVGGASTDTQYF; DNA: TGTGCCAGCAGCCCCGTGGGGGGTGCTAGCACAGATACGCAGTATTTT
D: NA; J: TRBJ2-1; V: TRBV5-4; size: NA; CDR3: CASSWEILQLRNEQFF; DNA: TGTGCCAGCAGCTGGGAGATTCTACAATTGCGAAATGAGCAGTTCTTC
D: NA; J: TRBJ2-7; V: TRBV28; size: NA; CDR3: CASSGKVQRGYEQYF; DNA: TGTGCCAGCAGCGGTAAGGTACAACGGGGCTACGAGCAGTACTTC
D: NA; J: TRBJ2-7; V: TRBV29-1; size: NA; CDR3: CSVGGRGIYEQYF; DNA: TGCAGCGTTGGAGGCAGGGGAATCTACGAGCAGTACTTC
D: TRBD1; J: TRBJ2-2; V: TRBV7-8; size: NA; CDR3: CASSSDRVGGELFF; DNA: TGTGCCAGCAGCTCAGACAGGGTTGGTGGGGAGCTGTTTTTT
D: NA; J: TRBJ2-7; V: TRBV28; size: NA; CDR3: CASSLPGAISYEQYF; DNA: TGTGCCAGCAGTTTACCAGGGGCAATATCCTACGAGCAGTACTTC